The 18 T cell receptor beta chains presented below share a single source sample, sequenced in a study of T cell responses to AZD1222 COVID-19 vaccine. Produced via immunoSEQ multiplex PCR; TCRdb's table is partial and in-frame only. The sample has around 220,000 clones, around 94% seen once; the top ten hold roughly 1.8%. Here the sequenced sample was peripheral blood, taken 28 days after the second dose of the MenACWY control vaccine. The receptors were gathered from an adult who received the MenACWY meningococcal vaccine as a control.

The genes are TRBV5-4 and TRBJ1-6; D gene unclear. The germline V gene has CDR1 SGHNT and CDR2 YYREEE (reference sequence). V was clipped by 0 bases and J by 0 bases, with 4 bases between them. The CDR3 loop spans 15 amino acids. CDR3 nucleotide sequence: TGTGCCAGCAGCTTGGTCGGCTCCTATAATTCACCCCTCCACTTT. Its translation: CASSLVGSYNSPLHF.

This rearrangement joins TRBV11-2 to TRBJ2-5, with TRBD2 as a possible D gene (5 bases). The CDR3 consists of 15 residues. Per the germline V gene, CDR1 is SGHAT and CDR2 is FQNNGV. Trimming shortened V by 5 bases and J by 5 bases, and 18 bases separated the two germline ends. As DNA, the CDR3 is TGTGCCAGCAGCATACCCCGAGGGCATGAGGAGACCCAGTACTTC. Protein sequence: CASSIPRGHEETQYF.

The chain links TRBV5-4 to TRBJ1-1; a weak D match, TRBD1 (5 bases). The CDR3 runs 14 residues. Trimming took 1 base from V and 1 from J, leaving 8 bases between them. In germline, CDR1 is SGHNT, CDR2 YYREEE (reference sequence). The CDR3 reads CASSLTGENTEAFF. The CDR3 region has the DNA TGTGCCAGCAGCTTGACGGGGGAGAACACTGAAGCTTTCTTT. Full variable domain (rest looked up from reference TRBV5-4 and TRBJ1-1): ETGVTQSPTHLIKTRGQQVTLRCSSQSGHNTVSWYQQALGQGPQFIFQYYREEENGRGNFPPRFSGLQFPNYSSELNVNALELDDSALYLCASSLTGENTEAFFGQGTRLTVV.

The rearrangement links TRBV28 to TRBJ1-6, with 7 bases fitting TRBD1. The V segment lost 6 bases and the J segment 6 bases; nucleotides outside the gene matches: 5. The germline gives CDR1 MDHEN, CDR2 SYDVKM. CDR3 length: 14 residues. CDR3 nucleotide sequence: TGTGCCAGCAGCTGGGGACAGTTTAATTCACCCCTCCACTTT. Protein sequence: CASSWGQFNSPLHF.

The V gene is TRBV12-3 or TRBV12-4, the J gene TRBJ2-5; TRBD1 is a possible D gene (5 bases). V gave up 4 bases and J gave up 5 bases, with 11 bases separating them. This CDR3 has 13 amino acids. CDR3 in DNA: TGTGCCAGCAGTTCTAACAGGTGGGAGACCCAGTACTTC. It encodes CASSSNRWETQYF.

The chain has TRBV24-1 and TRBJ2-5, with D perhaps matching TRBD1 (6 bases). V was clipped by 2 bases and J by 4 bases, with 10 bases between them. The germline V gene encodes CDR1 KGHDR and CDR2 SFDVKD. The CDR3 runs to 14 residues. This CDR3 is CATSDSRTAETQYF. Written as DNA, the CDR3 is TGTGCCACCAGTGATTCACGGACAGCAGAGACCCAGTACTTC.

This chain links TRBV11-3 with TRBJ1-5; 9 bases align to TRBD1. Germline CDR1 SGHNT, CDR2 YENEEA. Unmatched junction bases numbered 8, after V lost 4 bases and J lost 4 bases. The CDR3 is made up of 16 amino acids. The CDR3 coding sequence is TGTGCCAGCAGCTCAAACCACAGGGGGCGGAATCAGCCCCAGCATTTT. Its protein product is CASSSNHRGRNQPQHF.

The J gene is TRBJ2-1, the V gene TRBV9, with D tentatively TRBD2 (6 bases). The V end lost 4 bases, the J end lost 4 bases, and 18 bases lay between the germline ends. Per the germline V gene, CDR1 is SGDLS and CDR2 is YYNGEE. This CDR3 has 16 amino acids. CDR3 DNA sequence: TGTGCCAGCAGCCGGTTTAGCTCGGAGGGATACAATGAGCAGTTCTTC. Its protein product is CASSRFSSEGYNEQFF.

This chain links TRBV7-6 with TRBJ2-1; D is uncertain. The V end was cut by 1 base, the J end by 10 bases, with 14 bases between. The CDR3 runs to 14 residues. Germline values: CDR1 SGHVS, CDR2 FNYEAQ. This CDR3 reads CASSLVAGVGEQFF. CDR3 coding DNA: TGTGCCAGCAGCTTAGTGGCAGGTGTCGGGGAGCAGTTCTTC.

The V and J genes are TRBV9 and TRBJ1-6; 9 positions agree with TRBD1. Germline loops: CDR1 SGDLS, CDR2 YYNGEE. This CDR3 has 14 amino acids. With 4 bases clipped from V and 10 bases from J, the junction kept 6 bases outside the gene matches. CDR3 bases: TGTGCCAGCAGCCATGGACAGGGGAGCTCACCCCTCCACTTT. Translated: CASSHGQGSSPLHF. Using reference TRBV9 and TRBJ1-6 for the parts outside the CDR3, the full variable domain is DSGVTQTPKHLITATGQRVTLRCSPRSGDLSVYWYQQSLDQGLQFLIQYYNGEERAKGNILERFSAQQFPDLHSELNLSSLELGDSALYFCASSHGQGSSPLHFGNGTRLTVT.

The gene calls are TRBV29-1 and TRBJ2-7, with 9 bases aligning to TRBD2. CDR1 and CDR2 from the germline V gene are SQVTM and ANQGSEA. J was trimmed by 7 bases and V by 5 bases; bases with no gene match: 9. The CDR3 runs to 13 residues. Here the CDR3 reads CSVTLAREGEQYF. The CDR3, as DNA: TGCAGCGTTACACTAGCGCGGGAGGGGGAGCAGTACTTC.

This clone was detected once. The junction departs from germline at one end; a sequencing error may be responsible. V gene TRBV7-2 combines with J gene TRBJ1-5; 7 bases are shared with TRBD1. This CDR3 comprises 13 residues. Per the germline V gene, CDR1 is SGHTA and CDR2 is FQGNSA. The CDR3 reads CASSLASRDSFHF. CDR3 nucleotides: TGTGCCAGCAGCCTAGCCTCCCGGGACAGCTTCCATTTT.

This chain links TRBV6-2 or TRBV6-3 with TRBJ1-2; 8 bases line up with TRBD1. Germline lookup yields CDR1 MNHEY and CDR2 SVGEGT. The CDR3 covers 13 residues. The junction had 1 base not matched to a gene; V was cut back by 3 bases and J by 4 bases. CDR3 in amino acids: CASSYDRGYGYTF. The DNA of the CDR3 is TGTGCCAGCAGTTATGACAGGGGCTATGGCTACACCTTC.

The genes are TRBV7-8 and TRBJ2-7, with TRBD1 matching over 11 bases. The length of the CDR3 is 15 residues. Germline CDR1 and CDR2: SGHVS and FQNEAQ. V was pared by 3 bases and J by 1 base, with 2 bases of the junction left unmatched. The CDR3 spells CASSLGDRGSYEQYF. CDR3 nucleotides: TGTGCCAGCAGCTTGGGGGACAGGGGGTCCTACGAGCAGTACTTC. The full variable domain, completed using reference TRBV7-8 and TRBJ2-7, is GAGVSQSPRYKVAKRGQDVALRCDPISGHVSLFWYQQALGQGPEFLTYFQNEAQLDKSGLPSDRFFAERPEGSVSTLKIQRTQQEDSAVYLCASSLGDRGSYEQYFGPGTRLTVT.

This clone was seen a single time. J is TRBJ1-3 and V is TRBV5-1; D perhaps matches TRBD1 (6 bases). The CDR3 covers 14 residues. V dropped 5 bases and J dropped 1 base, with 10 bases sitting between them. Germline CDR1 is SGHRS and CDR2 is YFSETQ. CDR3 sequence: CASRLQGSGNTIYF. CDR3 bases: TGCGCCAGCAGGTTACAGGGTTCTGGAAACACCATATATTTT.

This chain joins TRBV13 and TRBJ2-7, with D possibly being TRBD2 (6 bases). This CDR3 contains 15 residues. Germline V gene lookup returns CDR1 PRHDT and CDR2 FYEKMQ (reference sequence). Deletions cut 4 bases from V and 0 bases from J, with 13 bases between. The CDR3 sequence is CASSSVAEGSYEQYF. Written as DNA, the CDR3 is TGTGCCAGCAGCTCCGTAGCGGAAGGCTCCTACGAGCAGTACTTC.

The V call is TRBV28, the J call TRBJ2-1; 8 bases are a match to TRBD2. Germline CDR1 and CDR2: MDHEN and SYDVKM. The CDR3 is 16 residues long. The J segment lost 4 bases and the V segment lost 5 bases, leaving 10 bases of the junction unmatched. In nucleotides, the CDR3 is TGTGCCAGCAGTACAAAAACTAGCGGACATTACAATGAGCAGTTCTTC. Amino acid sequence: CASSTKTSGHYNEQFF.

The rearrangement joins TRBV3-1 (or the pseudogene TRBV3-2) to TRBJ2-7, with D tentatively TRBD1 (5 bases). This CDR3 is built from 15 residues. Trimming cost V 0 bases and J 2 bases, with 11 bases left between them. Germline V lookup: CDR1 LGHDT, CDR2 YNNKEL (reference sequence). The DNA for the CDR3 is TGTGCCAGCAGCCAAGATTTACAGGATACCTACGAGCAGTACTTC. This translates into CASSQDLQDTYEQYF.